The T cell receptor beta chain described here comes from a study of tumor and adjacent non-tumor tissue in lung cancer. Three rounds of nested PCR, following a modified ARM-PCR protocol, produced the TCRbeta library. TCRdb itself ran the multiplex PCR reads through MiXCR, one entry per CDR3 protein. The sample has about 200,000 distinct CDR3 sequences, about two thirds seen once. This CDR3 contains 14 residues. The V gene end was trimmed by 3 bases and the J gene end by 3 bases; junction bases not matched to a gene: 5. Germline V gene data show CDR1 as SGHAT and CDR2 as FQDESV (reference sequence). No cell sorting was done before RNA was extracted from the tissue. This clonotype was observed many times.

The chain uses TRBV11-1 and TRBJ2-7; 7 positions match TRBD2. What was sequenced was lung tumor tissue. This TCR was sampled from a man aged 60-69 years with non-small cell lung cancer. CDR3 in amino acids: CASSFGRENYEQYF. In nucleotides, the CDR3 is TGTGCCAGCAGCTTCGGGCGGGAGAACTACGAGCAGTACTTC.